Below, 21 T cell receptor beta chains from the same sample are listed, as sequenced in a study of shared clonotypes between healthy human individuals (dated by TCRdb to 2020 to 2021). The library came from the immunoSEQ multiplex PCR assay. In TCRdb, the immuneACCESS table is reduced to in-frame sequences with V and J assigned. These tables do not hold every clone; where another copy was compared, an unresolved V gene accounts for under half, and the others remain unexplained. Across this sample there are under 650,000 clones, with 90% to 97% seen only once. The top ten clones comprise roughly 0.06% of the sample. The sequenced material came from naive CD4+ T cells sorted from blood. The sample's cell subset or site, from its label and the paper: CD45RA+ positively selected. Source of these receptors: a woman aged 30 to 39 in good health.

The rearrangement joins TRBV9 to TRBJ2-3; the match to TRBD2 covers 11 bases. The CDR3 length is 17 residues. CDR1 is SGDLS, CDR2 YYNGEE, per germline. Trimming at V came to 4 bases and at J to 0 bases, leaving 7 bases not matched to a gene. The CDR3 DNA follows: TGTGCCAGCAGCAGCGGACTAGCGGGCACTAGCACAGATACGCAGTATTTT. It encodes CASSSGLAGTSTDTQYF.

This sequence joins TRBV28 and TRBJ2-3; 7 positions match TRBD2. This CDR3 has 13 residues. Germline CDR1 is MDHEN and CDR2 is SYDVKM. Trimming at V came to 8 bases and at J to 2 bases, leaving 4 bases not matched to a gene. DNA of the CDR3: TGTGCCAGCTGGGAGGGGCCCACAGATACGCAGTATTTT. It translates to CASWEGPTDTQYF.

The chain carries TRBV6-1 and TRBJ1-5; tentative D call: TRBD1 (5 bases). V was clipped by 6 bases and J by 6 bases, with 15 bases between them. The CDR3 contains 14 residues. Germline V gene lookup returns CDR1 MNHNS and CDR2 SASEGT. The CDR3 DNA reads as TGTGCCAGCAGATACCCCCAGGGTCGTCAGCCCCAGCATTTT. It yields the protein CASRYPQGRQPQHF.

The chain joins TRBV2 to TRBJ2-1, with 8 bases aligning to TRBD2. The CDR3 is 12 amino acids. Germline V lookup: CDR1 SNHLY, CDR2 FYNNEI. V dropped 9 bases and J dropped 15; count of bases not matched to a gene: 13. The CDR3 loop reads CASRTTGGPLFF. The CDR3 DNA reads TGTGCCAGTCGTACCACGGGAGGGCCTCTGTTCTTC.

The chain recombines TRBV11-1 with TRBJ2-7; a possible D gene is TRBD1 (6 bases). From germline, CDR1 is SGHAT and CDR2 FQDESV (reference sequence). The CDR3 is 15 residues long. With 5 bases removed from V and 0 bases from J, the gap between germline ends came to 14 bases. CDR3 region: CASSLVTGISYEQYF. The DNA for the CDR3 is TGTGCCAGCAGCCTAGTTACAGGGATCTCCTACGAGCAGTACTTC.

The V and J genes are TRBV28 and TRBJ2-2; 8 positions agree with TRBD1. CDR1 MDHEN and CDR2 SYDVKM come from the germline V gene. The CDR3 runs 16 residues. V shed 6 bases and J 1 base; nucleotides not matched to a gene: 7. CDR3 DNA: TGTGCCAGCAGCTGGGGCGGGACAGGGAACACCGGGGAGCTGTTTTTT. Its protein is CASSWGGTGNTGELFF.

This chain uses TRBV28 with TRBJ1-1; D unresolved. V lost 3 bases, J lost 5 bases, and 10 bases lay in between. The germline gives CDR1 MDHEN, CDR2 SYDVKM. This CDR3 is built from 13 residues. The CDR3 spells CASSFRVLTEAFF. The CDR3 DNA sequence: TGTGCCAGCAGTTTCCGGGTTCTTACTGAAGCTTTCTTT.

V is TRBV27 and J is TRBJ2-7, with 9 bases lining up with TRBD2. Germline V gene lookup returns CDR1 MNHEY and CDR2 SMNVEV (reference sequence). V was clipped by 6 bases and J by 0 bases; unmatched bases: 21. This CDR3 has 20 amino acids. CDR3 DNA sequence: TGTGCCAGCAGCTTCTCGGTCCCTCTTCGCGGGAGGGCCAGCTCCTACGAGCAGTACTTC. It is translated as CASSFSVPLRGRASSYEQYF.

The chain employs TRBV5-1 and TRBJ2-2; possibly TRBD2 for D (5 bases). V was pared by 0 bases and J by 4 bases, with 10 bases between. The germline gives CDR1 SGHRS, CDR2 YFSETQ. The length of the CDR3 is 15 residues. The CDR3 protein is CASSLAAGTTGELFF. The CDR3 DNA reads TGCGCCAGCAGCTTGGCGGCGGGTACCACCGGGGAGCTGTTTTTT.

J is TRBJ2-7 and V is TRBV2; tentatively, D is TRBD2 (5 bases). V gave up 10 bases and J gave up 0 bases, with 13 bases separating them. The germline gives CDR1 SNHLY, CDR2 FYNNEI. The CDR3 contains 13 residues. CDR3: CATRGVSSYEQYF. CDR3 in DNA: TGTGCCACCCGGGGAGTCAGCTCCTACGAGCAGTACTTC. The whole variable domain, filled in from reference TRBV2 and TRBJ2-7, reads EPEVTQTPSHQVTQMGQEVILRCVPISNHLYFYWYRQILGQKVEFLVSFYNNEISEKSEIFDDQFSVERPDGSNFTLKIRSTKLEDSAMYFCATRGVSSYEQYFGPGTRLTVT.

The chain joins TRBV6-5 to TRBJ2-1; 9 nucleotides align to TRBD2. The germline CDR1 and CDR2 sequences are MNHEY and SVGAGI. The CDR3 has 14 amino acids. V shed 2 bases and J 8 bases; nucleotides not matched to a gene: 4. The CDR3 nucleotides are TGTGCCAGCAGTTACCCGGGACTAGCCGATGAGCAGTTCTTC. Its protein product is CASSYPGLADEQFF.

V is TRBV28 and J is TRBJ1-5; D might be TRBD1 (5 bases). CDR1 is MDHEN, CDR2 SYDVKM, per germline. V lost 6 bases, J lost 7 bases, and 25 bases lay in between. This CDR3 has 17 amino acids. The CDR3 protein is CASRQRDWTREGQPQHF. CDR3 DNA sequence: TGTGCCAGCAGGCAACGGGACTGGACAAGGGAAGGGCAGCCCCAGCATTTT.

V and J are TRBV2 and TRBJ2-2; 10 bases agree with TRBD2. CDR1 is SNHLY and CDR2 is FYNNEI in the germline V gene. The CDR3 is 18 residues long. Trimming at V came to 2 bases and at J to 2 bases, leaving 8 bases not matched to a gene. The CDR3 region is CASSEQGLARYNTGELFF. The CDR3 DNA is TGTGCCAGCAGTGAACAGGGACTAGCGCGTTACAACACCGGGGAGCTGTTTTTT.

V gene TRBV6-1 combines with J gene TRBJ2-7; no clear D. Trimming cost V 3 bases and J 0 bases, with 9 bases left between them. The CDR3 runs 14 residues. CDR1 MNHNS and CDR2 SASEGT come from the germline V gene. The CDR3 loop reads CASSDLWSSYEQYF. CDR3 coding DNA: TGTGCCAGCAGTGACCTGTGGAGCTCCTACGAGCAGTACTTC.

V gene TRBV2 combines with J gene TRBJ2-3; 9 bases align to TRBD1. With 6 bases clipped from V and 0 bases from J, the junction kept 7 bases outside the gene matches. Per germline, CDR1 SNHLY and CDR2 FYNNEI. The CDR3 has 16 residues. The CDR3: CASRYGGTGSTDTQYF. DNA of the CDR3: TGTGCCAGCAGATATGGCGGGACAGGGAGCACAGATACGCAGTATTTT.

As to this clone: Because the CDR3 is missing its conserved closing phenylalanine or tryptophan, this is likely a read error. Because the CDR3's place on the DNA is in doubt, the DNA is left out and the CDR3 is given as listed by TCRdb. V gene TRBV6-1 combines with J gene TRBJ1-1; the table's TRBD1 call for D was not verified on the DNA. Germline V lookup: CDR1 MNHNS, CDR2 SASEGT. Including both end residues, the CDR3 is 10 amino acids long. The CDR3 protein is CASSEQQGEL.

The gene calls are TRBV19 and TRBJ2-2, with TRBD2 identical over 16 bases. From germline, CDR1 is LNHDA and CDR2 SQIVND (reference sequence). This CDR3 spans 18 amino acids. The trim removed 4 bases at V and 2 bases at J, leaving 4 bases unmatched. The CDR3 is CASSKGLAGGPNTGELFF. Written as DNA, the CDR3 is TGTGCCAGTAGTAAGGGACTAGCGGGAGGGCCCAACACCGGGGAGCTGTTTTTT.

The V and J genes are TRBV7-6 and TRBJ2-3; 9 bases agree with TRBD2. V was pared by 5 bases and J by 5 bases, with 14 bases of the junction left unmatched. The CDR3 extends over 17 amino acids. CDR1 is SGHVS and CDR2 is FNYEAQ in the germline V gene. Here the CDR3 reads CASSRFSSGTRGDTQYF. DNA of the CDR3: TGTGCCAGCAGCCGATTTTCTAGCGGGACAAGAGGAGATACGCAGTATTTT.

The V gene is TRBV7-2, the J gene TRBJ2-2; D ambiguous. The CDR3 is made up of 12 amino acids. The V end was cut by 5 bases, the J end by 0 bases, with 1 base between. Germline assignment: CDR1 SGHTA and CDR2 FQGNSA. The CDR3 nucleotides are TGTGCCAGCAGCCCGAACACCGGGGAGCTGTTTTTT. This codes for CASSPNTGELFF.

The chain links TRBV19 to TRBJ1-5, with D possibly matching TRBD1 (6 bases). The CDR3 runs 15 residues. Germline values: CDR1 LNHDA, CDR2 SQIVND (reference sequence). Trimming left V 4 bases short and J 7 bases short, with 17 bases between. Here the CDR3 DNA reads TGTGCCAGTAGTACTAAACAGGGAAGTGGGCAGCCCCAGCATTTT. This codes for CASSTKQGSGQPQHF.

The gene calls are TRBV29-1 and TRBJ2-5; the D gene is possibly TRBD1 (8 bases). This CDR3 spans 13 amino acids. CDR1 and CDR2 from the germline V gene are SQVTM and ANQGSEA. The V end was cut by 5 bases, the J end by 11 bases, with 21 bases between. In DNA, the CDR3 is TGCAGCGTTTCCTTAAGGACAGGGCGGGAGCAGTACTTC. Encoded protein: CSVSLRTGREQYF.